The entry below describes one T cell receptor (beta chain). Germline-derived CDR1 and CDR2 are LNHDA and SQIVND (reference sequence). V shed 1 base and J 4 bases; nucleotides not matched to a gene: 13. The CDR3 is made up of 18 amino acids. The entry originates in a study of blood T cell repertoires in COVID-19. Study-wide background: COVID-19 samples from acute and convalescent phases originated in the United States, Italy and Spain. In each case, the material was cDNA or gDNA derived from T cells, B-cell-depleted T cells, or PBMCs.

Original processing notes: The assay estimated nucleated cells by amplifying reference gene primers. Some clones are missing from TCRdb's copy, which holds only in-frame ones; the method was immunoSEQ multiplex PCR. That table is the source of V, J and clone size, and D and trimming were worked out from the DNA. The sample has roughly 240,000 clones; around nine tenths are singletons. The sequenced sample was peripheral blood. This chain connects TRBV19 to TRBJ1-2; TRBD1 aligns across 9 bases. The TCR was taken from a woman aged 60 to 75 who had recovered from COVID-19. As DNA, the CDR3 is TGTGCCAGTAGTATAGGTCAATTCACAGGGGGCGTCGGCTATGGCTACACCTTC. It yields the protein CASSIGQFTGGVGYGYTF.